Shown below are 31 T cell receptor beta chains from a single sample sequenced in a study of T-cell reconstitution after alpha-beta-depleted transplantation in children. The TCRbeta library was prepared with unique molecular identifiers. Via MiXCR, TCRdb re-called the PCR reads, giving one row per CDR3 protein. The data show 200,000 to 250,000 distinct CDR3 sequences, around 8.4% seen once. The material was PBMCs, mostly from graft donor cells, obtained 360 days after TCRalphabeta/CD19-depleted stem cell transplant. Source of these receptors: a male patient aged 2-15 years who had a stem cell transplant for acute myeloid leukemia, so the T cells may come from the graft donor.

This clonotype has at least ten counts. V usage is TRBV6-2 or TRBV6-3 and J usage is TRBJ2-2; TRBD2 matches 9 bases. V trimming: 0 bases; J trimming: 6 bases; junction bases outside the gene matches: 2. Germline V gene sequence: CDR1 MNHEY, CDR2 SVGEGT. The CDR3 runs to 15 residues. Here the CDR3 reads CASSYSAGGSGELFF. Here the CDR3 DNA reads TGTGCCAGCAGTTACTCGGCGGGAGGGTCCGGGGAGCTGTTTTTT.

As concerns this clonotype: Being one base from a much bigger clone, this may be a read error. This rearrangement joins TRBV12-3 or TRBV12-4 to TRBJ1-1, with D possibly being TRBD1 (5 bases). Trimming shortened V by 3 bases and J by 7 bases, and 12 bases separated the two germline ends. The CDR3 length is 13 residues. The CDR3: CASSFLRASEAFF. As DNA, the CDR3 is TGTGCCAGCAGTTTCCTCAGGGCTAGTGAAGCTTTCTTT.

This clonotype was detected a few times. This chain joins TRBV12-3 or TRBV12-4 and TRBJ1-4, with 7 bases that match TRBD1. The CDR3 has 12 residues. Trimming removed 7 bases from V and 8 bases from J; junction bases left unmatched: 4. In DNA form, the CDR3 reads TGTGCCAGCAACAGGGGTTTCGAAAAACTGTTTTTT. Its translation is CASNRGFEKLFF.

Many counts were recorded for this clonotype. The chain is built from TRBV9 and TRBJ1-2; D is perhaps TRBD1 (6 bases). This CDR3 comprises 14 residues. Germline CDR1 reads SGDLS; CDR2 reads YYNGEE. V lost 0 bases, J lost 4 bases, and 10 bases lay in between. This chain's CDR3 is CASSVGGGIYGYTF. In DNA, the CDR3 is TGTGCCAGCAGCGTAGGAGGGGGGATCTATGGCTACACCTTC.

Worth noting for this clonotype: A much larger clonotype is one base distant, so this may be a read error. The chain couples TRBV29-1 to TRBJ1-1; no clear D gene. V lost 8 bases and J lost 8, with 15 bases in between. The germline gives CDR1 SQVTM, CDR2 ANQGSEA. The CDR3 length is 11 residues. The chain's CDR3 is CSFPLRGEAFF. In DNA form, the CDR3 reads TGCAGCTTTCCCCTCCGAGGAGAAGCTTTCTTT.

There are many counts of this clonotype. The V call is TRBV4-3, the J call TRBJ1-1; 9 bases are a match to TRBD1. After removal of 4 bases from V and 3 bases from J, the junction contained 0 bases not matched to a gene. This CDR3 is 13 amino acids long. Germline loops: CDR1 LGHNA, CDR2 YSLEER. Here the CDR3 DNA reads TGCGCCAGCAGCCGGGACAGGGACACTGAAGCTTTCTTT. Its translation is CASSRDRDTEAFF.

V usage is TRBV5-1 and J usage is TRBJ1-2; D is uncertain. Trimming cost V 1 base and J 4 bases, with 11 bases left between them. The germline V gene encodes CDR1 SGHRS and CDR2 YFSETQ. The CDR3 is made up of 14 amino acids. The CDR3: CASSLRGEGYGYTF. CDR3 bases: TGCGCCAGCAGCTTGCGCGGGGAAGGCTATGGCTACACCTTC.

The chain links TRBV6-1 to TRBJ1-2; D remains unclear. V shed 1 base and J shed 4 bases, with 16 bases lying between them. Germline loops: CDR1 MNHNS, CDR2 SASEGT. The CDR3 sequence is 16 residues long. In nucleotides, the CDR3 is TGTGCCAGCAGTGAAGTAACGGCGGTCGGATCCTATGGCTACACCTTC. Protein: CASSEVTAVGSYGYTF.

The gene calls are TRBV20-1 and TRBJ1-1; D gene unclear. V lost 3 bases and J lost 4, with 15 bases in between. CDR1 is DFQATT, CDR2 SNEGSKA, per germline (reference sequence). This CDR3 is 14 amino acids long. The CDR3 is CSASSAPKGTEAFF. The CDR3 nucleotides read TGCAGTGCTAGTAGCGCACCCAAGGGCACTGAAGCTTTCTTT.

CDR3 sequence: CASSFSSSGRREAFF. In DNA form, the CDR3 reads TGTGCCAGCAGTTTCTCTTCATCTGGACGAAGAGAAGCTTTCTTT. V and J are TRBV6-5 and TRBJ1-1; D is unclear. The CDR3 has 15 residues. From germline, CDR1 is MNHEY and CDR2 SVGAGI. Trimming pared 4 bases from V and 8 bases from J, leaving 20 bases between.

There are many counts of this clonotype. The chain links TRBV24-1 to TRBJ2-1; D assignment may be TRBD1 or TRBD2 (5 bases each). Trimming took 4 bases from V and 0 from J, leaving 12 bases between them. Germline V gene sequence: CDR1 KGHDR, CDR2 SFDVKD. The CDR3 has 16 residues. The CDR3 sequence is CATSERGRSSYNEQFF. DNA of the CDR3: TGTGCCACCAGTGAACGGGGACGGAGCTCCTACAATGAGCAGTTCTTC.

V is TRBV4-2 and J is TRBJ1-2; the D gene is possibly TRBD1 (5 bases). The germline V gene has CDR1 LGHNA and CDR2 YNFKEQ. The CDR3 has 15 amino acids. V gave up 4 bases and J gave up 0 bases, with 12 bases separating them. CDR3 in amino acids: CASSLRDGANYGYTF. The CDR3 DNA follows: TGTGCCAGCAGCCTCCGGGACGGAGCTAACTATGGCTACACCTTC.

This clonotype was detected only a few times. V usage is TRBV6-5 and J usage is TRBJ2-5, with D possibly being TRBD2 (5 bases). CDR1 is MNHEY, CDR2 SVGAGI, per germline. Trimming removed 0 bases at V and 5 bases at J, with 10 bases between. This CDR3 comprises 14 residues. CDR3 bases: TGTGCCAGCAGTTACTCTGGAGGTCTGGAGACCCAGTACTTC. This codes for CASSYSGGLETQYF.

This clonotype was seen only a few times. This rearrangement joins TRBV5-1 to TRBJ2-3; the D is unclear. V lost 4 bases to trimming and J lost 0 bases, with 12 bases between them. This CDR3 is 15 amino acids long. Germline V CDR1 and CDR2: SGHRS, YFSETQ. The CDR3 coding sequence is TGCGCCAGCAGCCCCTCTGCGCGTAGCACAGATACGCAGTATTTT. Translation: CASSPSARSTDTQYF.

This clonotype was counted only a few times. The rearrangement uses TRBV20-1 and TRBJ2-3; TRBD2 is a possible D gene (7 bases). The CDR3 extends over 14 amino acids. Germline lookup yields CDR1 DFQATT and CDR2 SNEGSKA (reference sequence). V lost 5 bases to trimming and J lost 1 base, with 13 bases between them. The CDR3 DNA is TGCAGTGCTGAGGACGGGGGGCGCACAGATACGCAGTATTTT. It codes for CSAEDGGRTDTQYF.

This clonotype was counted only a few times. J is TRBJ1-1 and V is TRBV20-1; 8 nucleotides line up with TRBD1. CDR1 DFQATT and CDR2 SNEGSKA come from the germline V gene (reference sequence). The CDR3 runs 19 residues. After removal of 4 bases from V and 3 bases from J, the junction contained 22 bases not matched to a gene. CDR3 residues: CSATRTWTGPLPGYTEAFF. The CDR3 DNA is TGCAGTGCTACACGAACCTGGACAGGGCCCTTACCGGGGTACACTGAAGCTTTCTTT.

This clonotype appeared many times. The V and J genes are TRBV6-5 and TRBJ2-5; D is possibly TRBD2 (6 bases). This CDR3 has 13 residues. Germline loops: CDR1 MNHEY, CDR2 SVGAGI. V was clipped by 4 bases and J by 9 bases, with 15 bases between them. The chain's CDR3 is CASSSSTSRSQYF. The CDR3 DNA reads TGTGCCAGCAGTTCCTCGACTAGTCGGTCCCAGTACTTC.

There are many counts of this clonotype. The chain combines TRBV27 with TRBJ1-6; possibly TRBD1 for D (6 bases). The CDR3 runs 12 residues. Germline CDR1 and CDR2: MNHEY and SMNVEV (reference sequence). Trimming pared 9 bases from V and 7 bases from J, leaving 10 bases between. The CDR3 here is CASQQGNSPLHF. In DNA form, the CDR3 reads TGTGCCAGTCAACAGGGAAATTCACCCCTCCACTTT.

This clonotype was counted a few times. The chain uses TRBV15 and TRBJ1-3; 7 positions match TRBD1. V trimming: 4 bases; J trimming: 0 bases; junction bases outside the gene matches: 12. This CDR3 is 18 amino acids long. Germline V gives CDR1 LNHNV, CDR2 YYDKDF (reference sequence). The CDR3 DNA reads as TGTGCCACCAGCAACGACCCAACCGACAGGGTCTCTGGAAACACCATATATTTT. Translating gives CATSNDPTDRVSGNTIYF.

Many counts were recorded for this clonotype. The chain employs TRBV9 and TRBJ2-1, with 7 bases identical to TRBD2. Trimming removed 4 bases from V and 0 bases from J; junction bases left unmatched: 7. CDR3 length: 16 residues. CDR1 and CDR2 (germline): SGDLS, YYNGEE. CDR3 DNA sequence: TGTGCCAGCAGCATAGGACTAGTCGGCTCCTACAATGAGCAGTTCTTC. Protein: CASSIGLVGSYNEQFF.

This chain uses TRBV19 with TRBJ2-3; 12 bases agree with TRBD1. V trimming: 5 bases; J trimming: 8 bases; junction bases outside the gene matches: 11. The CDR3 loop spans 16 amino acids. Looked up from germline, CDR1 is LNHDA and CDR2 is SQIVND (reference sequence). CDR3 region: CASSVTGTGGASTQYF. DNA of the CDR3: TGTGCCAGTAGTGTCACCGGGACAGGGGGCGCGAGTACGCAGTATTTT.

This sequence joins TRBV18 and TRBJ2-4; 8 bases line up with TRBD1. The CDR3 extends over 14 amino acids. Germline V gene data show CDR1 as KGHSH and CDR2 as LQKENI. V was pared by 4 bases and J by 4 bases, with 3 bases of the junction left unmatched. The CDR3 DNA is TGTGCCAGCTCACTCCGACAGGGGAAAAACATTCAGTACTTC. Its translation is CASSLRQGKNIQYF.

J is TRBJ1-5 and V is TRBV10-3; maybe TRBD1 (6 bases). Per germline, CDR1 ENHRY and CDR2 SYGVKD. The CDR3 extends over 15 amino acids. V dropped 0 bases and J dropped 2 bases, with 8 bases sitting between them. The CDR3 loop reads CAISESRQGNQPQHF. The DNA for the CDR3 is TGTGCCATCAGTGAGTCCAGACAGGGCAATCAGCCCCAGCATTTT.

This clonotype was seen many times. The J gene is TRBJ2-5, the V gene TRBV5-1, with 12 bases fitting TRBD1. Germline V lookup: CDR1 SGHRS, CDR2 YFSETQ. V shed 3 bases, J shed 4 bases, and the junction held 4 bases outside the gene matches. The CDR3 extends over 15 amino acids. The CDR3 sequence is CASSSGTGGPETQYF. The DNA for the CDR3 is TGCGCCAGCAGCTCCGGGACAGGGGGCCCAGAGACCCAGTACTTC. Variable domain in full (rest from reference TRBV5-1 and TRBJ2-5): KAGVTQTPRYLIKTRGQQVTLSCSPISGHRSVSWYQQTPGQGLQFLFEYFSETQRNKGNFPGRFSGRQFSNSRSEMNVSTLELGDSALYLCASSSGTGGPETQYFGPGTRLLVL.

This chain joins TRBV20-1 and TRBJ2-7; 9 bases match TRBD2. This CDR3 has 15 residues. With V trimmed by 2 bases and J by 4 bases, 9 bases remained unmatched. Germline V CDR1 and CDR2: DFQATT, SNEGSKA (reference sequence). The CDR3 sequence is CSARRPGLASYEQYF. Here the CDR3 DNA reads TGCAGTGCTAGAAGGCCCGGACTAGCGAGTTACGAGCAGTACTTC.

This clonotype was counted many times. The chain uses TRBV7-9 and TRBJ2-1; tentatively, D is TRBD2 (5 bases). V was trimmed by 3 bases and J by 8 bases, leaving 8 bases between them. Germline CDR1 SEHNR, CDR2 FQNEAQ (reference sequence). The CDR3 loop spans 12 amino acids. The CDR3 protein is CASSFLAYEQFF. CDR3 DNA sequence: TGTGCCAGCAGCTTTCTAGCCTATGAGCAGTTCTTC.

This clonotype was counted ten times or more. V usage is TRBV13 and J usage is TRBJ2-7; D is unresolved. Per the germline V gene, CDR1 is PRHDT and CDR2 is FYEKMQ (reference sequence). CDR3 size: 13 residues. V was cut by 1 base and J by 5 bases, with 9 bases left in between. CDR3 loop: CASSLDIGDEQYF. As DNA, the CDR3 is TGTGCCAGCAGCTTAGATATTGGGGACGAGCAGTACTTC.

The chain is built from TRBV7-9 and TRBJ2-5; no clear D. The V end lost 1 base, the J end lost 7 bases, and 16 bases lay between the germline ends. CDR1 is SEHNR and CDR2 is FQNEAQ in the germline V gene (reference sequence). This CDR3 has 15 amino acids. CDR3 bases: TGTGCCAGCAGCTTAGAGGCCGGACCCGCGCTGACCCAGTACTTC. Translating gives CASSLEAGPALTQYF.

This clonotype has only a few counts. The chain carries TRBV20-1 and TRBJ2-2; tentative D call: TRBD1 (6 bases). Trimming stripped 0 bases from V and 4 bases from J, with 12 bases between. The CDR3 has 15 amino acids. CDR1 is DFQATT, CDR2 SNEGSKA, per germline (reference sequence). Written as DNA, the CDR3 is TGCAGTGCTAGAGATGGCCAGGGGCTCACCGGGGAGCTGTTTTTT. It yields the protein CSARDGQGLTGELFF.

The gene calls are TRBV12-5 and TRBJ1-4; the D is unclear. Trimming cost V 9 bases and J 5 bases, with 10 bases left between them. Germline CDR1 reads LGHNT; CDR2 reads FRNRAP. This CDR3 region has 12 residues. Here the CDR3 DNA reads TGTGCTAGCCGTTTATCAAATGAAAAACTGTTTTTT. Translated, it gives CASRLSNEKLFF.

A few counts support this clonotype. The rearrangement links TRBV3-1 to TRBJ1-2; the D is unclear. With 4 bases removed from V and 6 bases from J, the gap between germline ends came to 15 bases. CDR3 length equals 14 residues. Germline CDR1 reads LGHDT; CDR2 reads YNNKEL (reference sequence). The CDR3: CASSRLDNPNGYTF. The CDR3, as DNA: TGTGCCAGCAGCCGCCTCGACAATCCGAATGGCTACACCTTC.